This T cell receptor beta chain emerged from a study of radiation and T cells in renal cell carcinoma. Trimming removed 4 bases from V and 0 bases from J; junction bases left unmatched: 4. The CDR3 is made up of 16 amino acids. CDR1 is MGHRA, CDR2 YSYEKL, per germline. In its sample, this clone was seen a few times. Time point indicated: blood 4 weeks post-SBRT, at nephrectomy. Specified treatment: 15 Gy SBRT to primary tumor, nephrectomy 4 weeks later. Nephrectomy followed 15 Gy stereotactic body radiation by 4 weeks. The method was immunoSEQ multiplex PCR; TCRdb's version includes in-frame clones alone and lacks a portion of them. The table has roughly 90,000 clones, approximately 86% seen once.

The sequence derives from a man in his forties or fifties with renal cell carcinoma. Sequenced material: blood, taken from a patient whose treatment included radiotherapy and nephrectomy. This sequence joins TRBV4-1 and TRBJ2-4; the match to TRBD1 covers 9 bases. CDR3 in DNA: TGCGCCAGCAGCCGCGGACAGGGGATAGCCAAAAACATTCAGTACTTC. It is translated as CASSRGQGIAKNIQYF.